Detailed here is one T cell receptor (beta chain). The clone's antigen remains unknown. No base qualities exist here, and no much larger clone lies one base off it. The method behind the library was the immunoSEQ multiplex PCR assay. The multiplex PCR relied on a mix of 60 forward primers for TCR Vbeta segments and 13 reverse primers for TCR Jbeta segments. The CDR3 region of rearranged TCR beta genes was amplified from genomic DNA with a multiplex PCR assay. Amplified TCR beta libraries were sequenced as 87-base-pair reads on the Illumina HiSeq System. The authors' analysis ran thus. Across the 500 to 850 repertoires, a later analysis counted 60 million to 90 million unique TCR beta chains, 9 million to 14 million of which were shared by at least two donors. Raw reads were error-corrected and collapsed into unique sequences with a nearest-neighbor algorithm that merged closely related sequences to remove PCR and sequencing errors. To assign V, D and J gene segments, CDR3 sequences were aligned to IMGT reference sequences. For a sequence to be retained, at least a six-nucleotide match to both a V gene segment and a J gene segment was required. Rearrangements were called productive when the CDR3 lacked stop codons and stayed in frame with V and J; all others were non-productive. Following IMGT convention, CDR3 was defined as the stretch from the second conserved V-encoded cysteine up to the conserved J-encoded phenylalanine. Sequences without an unambiguous match to a single V gene segment were excluded from the earlier analysis of a few hundred of the donors. An earlier analysis of around 600 of the donors classified V segments as functional when productive rearrangements were above 56.7% and as segregating when the standard deviation between donors was above 5%. A statistical classification framework was built for diagnosing cytomegalovirus status from the catalog of TCR beta chain sequences. In a later analysis, TCR nucleotide sequences were compared against IMGT/GENE-DB human TR gene sequences so that V and J genes could be assigned. A later analysis assigned CDR3 sequences and most-parsimonious VDJ recombination scenarios with the TCRdist pipeline. A later analysis defined each TCR beta chain by its CDR3 amino acid sequence plus V-gene family, and excluded reads lacking a unique V-gene family. A later analysis removed several hundred highly shared, low-generation-probability nucleotide sequences to deal with suspected cross-contamination and a sequencing artifact. A later analysis calculated a clonal expansion index for each public chain from normalized within-repertoire ranks of inferred template counts. In a later analysis, generation probabilities were computed using a VDJ recombination model fitted to out-of-frame rearrangements, and the results were checked against IGoR. In a later analysis, hypergeometric tests were used to score TCR-TCR, TCR-HLA and TCR-CMV co-occurrence, with a repertoire-size bias correction applied to TCR pairs. In a later analysis, false discovery rates were estimated by permuting HLA or CMV assignments 20 times. In a later analysis, co-occurring TCRs were grouped using DBSCAN, with TCRdist sequence similarity added in when clustering inside HLA-allele-positive subsets. For co-occurrence clustering, repertoires with fewer than 30,000 or more than 120,000 public chains were excluded, along with about five repertoires with anomalous nucleotide sharing. TCRdb carries this immuneACCESS record with in-frame sequences only. Its versions omit some clonotypes, under half of them owing to an unresolved V gene in the studies checked, with the rest unexplained. That table is the source of V, J and clone size, and D and trimming were worked out from the DNA. This sample is represented by some 160,000 clones; around 78% of them were singletons. The top ten constitute about 7.7% of the sample.

The data stem from a study of cytomegalovirus exposure and HLA in healthy donors (dated by TCRdb to about 2017). Notes on the research overall: In an earlier analysis of 587 of the donors, around 290 Gb of sequence data and some 100 million unique TCR beta sequences from approximately 180 million T cells were reported. About 280 gigabases of sequencing data and around 80 million unique TCR sequences made up an early release that covered over 550 HLA-typed donors. The genetic ancestry cluster associated with self-reported Caucasian donors included around four fifths of the roughly 410 genotyped donors. The study aimed to test whether signatures of past pathogen exposure could be identified by cataloging public T cell receptors. The T cell repertoires of some 670 subjects were profiled by immunosequencing and related to cytomegalovirus serostatus. In addition to the first cohort of roughly 700 subjects, a separate validation cohort of approximately 120 different subjects was used. To predict cytomegalovirus infection status, the study combined high-throughput TCR immunosequencing, statistical association of individual TCRs with disease status, and machine learning. To study patterns of TCR occurrence, a later analysis re-analyzed previously published TCR beta repertoires from several hundred donors and added high-resolution HLA genotyping. Rather than using new phenotypic data, the later analysis identified candidate immune exposures from TCR beta sequences and from how often those sequences occurred across donors. An earlier analysis of approximately 630 of the donors applied high-throughput TCR beta sequencing to assess whether each TCR beta V gene segment acted as functional or pseudogenic. Donor age, sex, ethnicity and CMV serostatus were collected together with the repertoire data. In a later genetic analysis, genome-wide SNP genotypes for about 55% of the roughly 670 donors were used, and that subset was treated as a discovery cohort. All discovery cohort repertoires had been generated on a single sequencing platform. HLA typing covered class I and class II loci at four-digit resolution. Typing coverage differed by locus: A, B, C, DRB1 and DQB1 were typed in roughly 629-630 donors, DQA1 in 522, DPA1 in 600 to 610, and DPB1 in 472. About five DR-DQ haplotypes were treated as single units for association and clustering because of strong linkage in the cohort. On average, roughly 200,000 unique TCR beta nucleotide sequences were sequenced per donor among some 420 genotyped donors of the cohort, with around 19% of those sequences being non-productive. General findings and caveats noted by the study authors: Most CMV-associated TCR beta chains appeared to be HLA-restricted in a later analysis, and the HLA associations seemed to be driven largely by CMV exposure. The study listed 150 to 200 TCR beta chains as associated with cytomegalovirus. The only immune exposure information available for the cohort was CMV serostatus. Linkage disequilibrium might explain the correlated functional status among segregating V segments, but an unknown experimental factor could not be ruled out. Assigning TCR associations to individual alleles was difficult when HLA alleles, especially DR and DQ, strongly co-occurred. Sequencing depth was assumed to be roughly uniform across donors in the presence/absence analyses, though that assumption may not hold. Because counts were too low, about 18 rarely observed V segments, including chromosome 9 orphons, were excluded from the earlier analysis of 587 of the donors. Across donors, most TCR sequences were observed very rarely, whereas some public TCRs were present in many individuals. The classifier was reported to diagnose cytomegalovirus status with high specificity and sensitivity in both the original cohort and the validation cohort. A later analysis reported that several top co-occurrence clusters appeared linked to parvovirus B19, influenza, CMV and Epstein-Barr virus. In a later analysis, HLA-associated TCR beta chains were found to be more clonally expanded and to have lower generation probabilities than equally common non-associated chains. Broadly in line with IMGT annotations, most TCR beta V segments showed up in productive rearrangements about 87% or about 30% of the time in an earlier analysis of several hundred of the donors. At a false discovery rate of 0.05, a later analysis linked about 16,000 TCR beta sequences to specific HLA alleles. Because HLA typing was unavailable for some donors at each locus, only the typed subset was used in association tests. In vitro tests confirmed that a few of the cytomegalovirus-associated TCR beta chains recognize cytomegalovirus antigens. A further reported finding was that TCR beta sequences accurately predicted the HLA-A and HLA-B alleles for most subjects in the first cohort. In a later genetic analysis, fewer N-insertions in productive TCRs were reported among donors in an Asian-associated ancestry cluster than the roughly 700-donor mean. A cluster of highly shared sequence variants was judged likely to be a technical artifact of the sequencing pipeline. This cohort had only TCR beta chains sequenced, and the lack of alpha or paired-chain data limited which features could be detected. A later analysis found that TCR association rates varied across HLA loci, with DRB1 alleles showing the most associated TCRs and HLA-C alleles the fewest. A later genetic analysis associated a missense DCLRE1C variant with V-gene and J-gene trimming of TCR beta chains, and an independent cohort replicated the association. The authors suggested that the approach could potentially be generalized to other disease states and immunological phenotypes.

The cohort was made up of 500 to 800 healthy bone marrow donors. At the time of sampling, all cohort members were nominally healthy, though unrecorded immune exposures were likely present. The donor tested CMV seropositive and was one of the 289 seropositive cohort members. Every donor gave a peripheral blood sample, and the peripheral blood mononuclear cells from that sample were used for TCR beta sequencing. Genomic DNA was extracted from the blood cell samples with the Qiagen DNeasy Blood Extraction Kit. The clonotype was recovered from a middle-aged woman in good health and CMV-seropositive. The sequencing input was PBMCs.

The DNA is as follows: TGTGCCAGCAGCAACTCTCCAGCCGACACTTCCTATGGCTACACCTTC. Protein translation: CASSNSPADTSYGYTF. This sequence uses TRBV5-5 and TRBJ1-2; there is no confident call for the D gene. CDR1 is given as SGHKS and CDR2 as YYEKEE, both from the germline V gene (reference sequence). V is cut by 4 bases and J by 4 bases, and the space between the germline ends is 20 bases. Counted from cysteine to phenylalanine, this CDR3 has 16 amino acids. The retained sequence is limited to the CDR3, 48 bases, with the frame set at the first base.